These 11 T cell receptor beta chains were sequenced from one sample in a study of blood T cell repertoires in COVID-19. The assay was immunoSEQ multiplex PCR, and TCRdb's table has in-frame clones only and misses some. The table has some 150,000 clones, roughly four fifths seen once. Sequencing was done on a sample of peripheral blood. These receptors all come from a human donor in a cohort sampled during active COVID-19.

The J gene is TRBJ2-4, the V gene TRBV7-2, with 9 bases identical to TRBD1. Germline V gene sequence: CDR1 SGHTA, CDR2 FQGNSA. CDR3 size: 15 residues. J gave up 7 bases and V 3 bases, and 7 bases lay outside the gene matches. The CDR3 sequence is CASSFRTGEGNIQYF. CDR3 in DNA: TGTGCCAGCAGCTTCCGGACAGGGGAGGGGAACATTCAGTACTTC.

The sample holds a few counts of this clone. The V gene is TRBV6-1, the J gene TRBJ1-1; D is unclear. Germline V gives CDR1 MNHNS, CDR2 SASEGT. V was cut by 3 bases and J by 0 bases, with 14 bases left in between. The CDR3 has 16 amino acids. DNA of the CDR3: TGTGCCAGCAGTGACCCGGGATACAAGTTGAACACTGAAGCTTTCTTT. Residues: CASSDPGYKLNTEAFF.

The gene calls are TRBV30 and TRBJ1-2, with a tentative D call TRBD1 (5 bases). Germline V gene sequence: CDR1 GTSNPN, CDR2 SVGIG (reference sequence). V gave up 2 bases and J gave up 5 bases, with 15 bases separating them. The CDR3 has 14 residues. DNA for the CDR3: TGTGCCTGGAGTCCCCGAGGCAGGGAATATGGCTACACCTTC. Protein product: CAWSPRGREYGYTF.

V is TRBV5-6 and J is TRBJ1-5; D gene uncertain. CDR1 and CDR2 from the germline V gene are SGHDT and YYEEEE. CDR3 length equals 15 residues. V was shortened by 4 bases and J by 2 bases, with 13 bases between the two germline ends. CDR3 loop: CASSLAGRRNQPQHF. CDR3 sequence (DNA): TGTGCCAGCAGCCTGGCAGGTCGCCGCAATCAGCCCCAGCATTTT. The full variable domain, in which reference TRBV5-6 and TRBJ1-5 provide the parts outside the CDR3, is DAGVTQSPTHLIKTRGQQVTLRCSPKSGHDTVSWYQQALGQGPQFIFQYYEEEERQRGNFPDRFSGHQFPNYSSELNVNALLLGDSALYLCASSLAGRRNQPQHFGDGTRLSIL.

This clone was recorded a few times. V and J are TRBV7-9 and TRBJ1-2; TRBD1 aligns across 7 bases. V dropped 1 base and J dropped 5; count of bases not matched to a gene: 4. The germline V gene encodes CDR1 SEHNR and CDR2 FQNEAQ (reference sequence). The CDR3 covers 14 residues. CDR3 DNA sequence: TGTGCCAGCAGCTTAGGGGACAGTAAATATGGCTACACCTTC. Translation gives CASSLGDSKYGYTF.

The chain is built from TRBV5-1 and TRBJ1-3; 7 bases match TRBD1. Germline V gives CDR1 SGHRS, CDR2 YFSETQ. J was trimmed by 2 bases and V by 0 bases; bases with no gene match: 5. The CDR3 consists of 16 residues. Here the CDR3 DNA reads TGCGCCAGCAGCTTGGTGGGCCAGGGGGCTGGAAACACCATATATTTT. Its translation: CASSLVGQGAGNTIYF.

This clone has only one observation. The V and J genes are TRBV7-2 and TRBJ2-3, with TRBD2 matching 11 bases. V lost 1 base, J lost 4 bases, and 10 bases stayed unmatched. Germline CDR1 reads SGHTA; CDR2 reads FQGNSA. The CDR3 spans 18 residues. CDR3 DNA sequence: TGTGCCAGCAGCTTAGGAGGGGGTGGGGGACTAGCGGCAGATACGCAGTATTTT. It yields the protein CASSLGGGGGLAADTQYF.

V is TRBV30 and J is TRBJ1-6, with D tentatively TRBD1 (5 bases). The V end was cut by 0 bases, the J end by 5 bases, with 11 bases between. CDR1 is GTSNPN and CDR2 is SVGIG in the germline V gene (reference sequence). The CDR3 consists of 15 residues. CDR3 nucleotides: TGTGCCTGGAGTGTAAGTGGCAGGGATAATTCACCCCTCCACTTT. Amino acids: CAWSVSGRDNSPLHF.

V usage is TRBV7-8 and J usage is TRBJ2-1; 9 nucleotides agree with TRBD2. From germline, CDR1 is SGHVS and CDR2 FQNEAQ. CDR3 length equals 16 residues. The junction had 8 bases not matched to a gene; V was cut back by 3 bases and J by 5 bases. The CDR3 bases are TGTGCCAGCAGCTTTTTATTGGCGGGAGGGGACAATGAGCAGTTCTTC. Translated: CASSFLLAGGDNEQFF.

The gene calls are TRBV7-3 and TRBJ2-5, with 10 nucleotides matching TRBD1. Germline assignment: CDR1 SGHTA and CDR2 FQGTGA. Trimming removed 2 bases from V and 4 bases from J; junction bases left unmatched: 4. This CDR3 comprises 15 residues. The CDR3, as DNA: TGTGCCAGCAGCTTAGGGACAGGGGCACGAGAGACCCAGTACTTC. It translates to CASSLGTGARETQYF.

In its sample, this clone was seen once. The chain couples TRBV12-3 or TRBV12-4 to TRBJ2-2, with 9 positions matching TRBD2. J lost 4 bases, V lost 8 bases, and 2 bases had no gene match. The CDR3 runs to 13 residues. For the CDR3, the DNA is TGTGCCAGCGGGACTAGCCGCACCGGGGAGCTGTTTTTT. As protein: CASGTSRTGELFF.